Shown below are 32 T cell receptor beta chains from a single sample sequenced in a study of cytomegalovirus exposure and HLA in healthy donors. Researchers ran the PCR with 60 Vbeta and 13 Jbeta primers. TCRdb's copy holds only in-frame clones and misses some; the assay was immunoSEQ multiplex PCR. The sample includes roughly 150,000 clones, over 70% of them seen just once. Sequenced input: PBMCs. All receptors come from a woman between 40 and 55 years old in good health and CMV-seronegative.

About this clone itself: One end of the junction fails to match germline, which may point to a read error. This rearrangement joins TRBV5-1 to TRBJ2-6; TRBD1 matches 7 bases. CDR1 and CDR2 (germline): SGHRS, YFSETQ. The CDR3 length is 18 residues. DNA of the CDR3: TGCGCCAGCAGCTTGACGGGACAGAAACGCTCTGGGGCCAACGGCCTGACTTTC. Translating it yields CASSLTGQKRSGANGLTF.

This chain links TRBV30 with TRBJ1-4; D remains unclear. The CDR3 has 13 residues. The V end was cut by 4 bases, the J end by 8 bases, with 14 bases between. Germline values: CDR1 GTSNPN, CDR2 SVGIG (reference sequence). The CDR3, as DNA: TGTGCCTGGAATTATGGAGGGCTAGAAAAACTGTTTTTT. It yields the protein CAWNYGGLEKLFF.

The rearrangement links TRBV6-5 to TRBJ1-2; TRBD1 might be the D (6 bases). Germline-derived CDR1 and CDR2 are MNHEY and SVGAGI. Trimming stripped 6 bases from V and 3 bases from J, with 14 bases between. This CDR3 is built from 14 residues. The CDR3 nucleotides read TGTGCCAGCAGGCCGCCCGGGGGGCACTATGGCTACACCTTC. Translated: CASRPPGGHYGYTF.

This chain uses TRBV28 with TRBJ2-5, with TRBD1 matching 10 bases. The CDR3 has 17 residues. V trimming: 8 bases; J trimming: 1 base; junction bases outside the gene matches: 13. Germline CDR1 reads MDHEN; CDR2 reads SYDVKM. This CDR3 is CASGYRDRGPSQETQYF. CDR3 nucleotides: TGTGCCAGCGGATACCGGGACAGGGGTCCCTCCCAAGAGACCCAGTACTTC.

The CDR3 region has the DNA TGTGCCAGCAGCCCACTTACAGCCGGAAACACCGGGGAGCTGTTTTTT. As protein: CASSPLTAGNTGELFF. This chain joins TRBV13 and TRBJ2-2; unclear D gene. V dropped 5 bases and J dropped 2 bases, with 15 bases sitting between them. The CDR3 spans 16 residues. Germline loops: CDR1 PRHDT, CDR2 FYEKMQ (reference sequence).

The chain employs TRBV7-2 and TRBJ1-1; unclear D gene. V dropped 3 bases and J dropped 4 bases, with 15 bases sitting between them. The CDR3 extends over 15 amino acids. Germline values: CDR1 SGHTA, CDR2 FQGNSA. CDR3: CASSLYPAGSTEAFF. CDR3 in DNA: TGTGCCAGCAGCTTGTACCCCGCCGGGTCCACTGAAGCTTTCTTT.

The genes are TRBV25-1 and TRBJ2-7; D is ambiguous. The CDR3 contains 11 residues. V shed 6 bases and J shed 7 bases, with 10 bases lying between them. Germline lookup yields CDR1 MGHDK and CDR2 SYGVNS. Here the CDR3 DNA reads TGTGCCAGCAGCCAATCCCGGGAGCAGTACTTC. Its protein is CASSQSREQYF.

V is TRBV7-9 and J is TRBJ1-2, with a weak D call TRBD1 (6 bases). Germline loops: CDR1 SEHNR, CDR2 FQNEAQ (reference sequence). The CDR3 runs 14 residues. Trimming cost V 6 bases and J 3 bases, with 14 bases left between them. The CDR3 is CASSSTGRDYGYTF. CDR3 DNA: TGTGCCAGCAGTTCTACAGGGAGGGACTATGGCTACACCTTC.

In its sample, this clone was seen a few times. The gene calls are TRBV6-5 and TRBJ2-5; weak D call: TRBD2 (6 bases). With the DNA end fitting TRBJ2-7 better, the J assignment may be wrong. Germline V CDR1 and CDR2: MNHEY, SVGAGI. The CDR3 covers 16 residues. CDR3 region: CASSYSTGRLPYEQYF. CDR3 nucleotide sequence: TGTGCCAGCAGTTACTCTACCGGGAGACTCCCCTACGAGCAGTACTTC.

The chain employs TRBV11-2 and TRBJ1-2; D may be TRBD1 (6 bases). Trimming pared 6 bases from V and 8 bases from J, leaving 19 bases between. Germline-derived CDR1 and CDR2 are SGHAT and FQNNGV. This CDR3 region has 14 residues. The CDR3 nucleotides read TGTGCCAGCAGACCGAAGGGGGGGGTCAGCGGCTACACCTTC. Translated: CASRPKGGVSGYTF.

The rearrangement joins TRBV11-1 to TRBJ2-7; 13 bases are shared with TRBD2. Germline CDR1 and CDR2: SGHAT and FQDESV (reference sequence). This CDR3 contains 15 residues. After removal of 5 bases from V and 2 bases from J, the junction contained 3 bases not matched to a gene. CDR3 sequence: CASSPTSGRAYEQYF. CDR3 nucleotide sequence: TGTGCCAGCAGCCCCACTAGCGGGAGGGCCTACGAGCAGTACTTC.

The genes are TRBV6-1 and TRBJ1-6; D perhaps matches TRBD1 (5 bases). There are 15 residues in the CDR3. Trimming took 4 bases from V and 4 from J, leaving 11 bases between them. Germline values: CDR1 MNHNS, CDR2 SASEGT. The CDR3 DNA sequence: TGTGCCAGCAGTGGCCCGGGGGGGTATAATTCACCCCTCCACTTT. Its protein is CASSGPGGYNSPLHF.

CDR3 protein: CATSGTSVNEQFF. The DNA for the CDR3 is TGTGCCACTAGCGGGACTAGCGTCAATGAGCAGTTCTTC. The chain recombines TRBV5-4 with TRBJ2-1; TRBD2 agrees at 10 bases. In germline, CDR1 is SGHNT, CDR2 YYREEE (reference sequence). CDR3 length: 13 residues. Trimming at V came to 9 bases and at J to 6 bases, leaving 6 bases not matched to a gene.

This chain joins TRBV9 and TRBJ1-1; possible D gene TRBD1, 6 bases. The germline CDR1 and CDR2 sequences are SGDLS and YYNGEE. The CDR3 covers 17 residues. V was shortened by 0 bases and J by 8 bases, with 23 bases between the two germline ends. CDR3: CASSVEGQGTSKLEAFF. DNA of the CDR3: TGTGCCAGCAGCGTAGAAGGGCAGGGGACCTCGAAGTTAGAAGCTTTCTTT.

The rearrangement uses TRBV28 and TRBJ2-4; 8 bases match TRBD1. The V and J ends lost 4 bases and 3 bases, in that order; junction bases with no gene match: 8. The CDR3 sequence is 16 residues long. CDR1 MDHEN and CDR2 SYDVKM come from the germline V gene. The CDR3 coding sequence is TGTGCCAGCAGTTCACAATTACAGGGGGACAAAAACATTCAGTACTTC. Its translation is CASSSQLQGDKNIQYF. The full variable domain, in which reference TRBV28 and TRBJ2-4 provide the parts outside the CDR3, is DVKVTQSSRYLVKRTGEKVFLECVQDMDHENMFWYRQDPGLGLRLIYFSYDVKMKEKGDIPEGYSVSREKKERFSLILESASTNQTSMYLCASSSQLQGDKNIQYFGAGTRLSVL.

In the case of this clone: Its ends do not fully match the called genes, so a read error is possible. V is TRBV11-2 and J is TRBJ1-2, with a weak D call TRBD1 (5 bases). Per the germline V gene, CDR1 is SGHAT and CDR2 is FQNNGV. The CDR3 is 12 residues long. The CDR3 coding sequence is TGTGCCAGCAGCTTAGATGGGGGGGTCCAGGGCTTC. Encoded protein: CASSLDGGVQGF.

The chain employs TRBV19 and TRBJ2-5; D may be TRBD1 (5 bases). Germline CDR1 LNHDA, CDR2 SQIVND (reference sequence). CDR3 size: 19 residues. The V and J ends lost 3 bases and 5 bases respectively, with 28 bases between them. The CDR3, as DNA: TGTGCCAGTAGTATCCAGGGCAGGCCACTTCTTGCCGAAGTGGAGACCCAGTACTTC. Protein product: CASSIQGRPLLAEVETQYF.

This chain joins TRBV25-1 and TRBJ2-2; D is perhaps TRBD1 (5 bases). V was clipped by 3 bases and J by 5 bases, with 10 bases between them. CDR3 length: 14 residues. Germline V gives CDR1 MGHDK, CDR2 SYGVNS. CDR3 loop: CASSDFGATGELFF. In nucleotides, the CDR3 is TGTGCCAGCAGTGATTTTGGGGCTACCGGGGAGCTGTTTTTT.

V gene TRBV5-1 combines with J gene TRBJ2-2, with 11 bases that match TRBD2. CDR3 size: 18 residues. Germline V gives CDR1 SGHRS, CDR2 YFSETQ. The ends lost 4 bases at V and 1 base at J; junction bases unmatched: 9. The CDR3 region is CASSARIGTSGNTGELFF. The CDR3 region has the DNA TGCGCCAGCAGCGCCCGGATAGGGACTAGCGGGAACACCGGGGAGCTGTTTTTT.

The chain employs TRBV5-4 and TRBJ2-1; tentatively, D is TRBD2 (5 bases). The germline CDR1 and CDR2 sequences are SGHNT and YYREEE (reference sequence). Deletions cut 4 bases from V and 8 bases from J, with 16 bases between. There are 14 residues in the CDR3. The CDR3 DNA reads TGTGCCAGCAGCCGGATCAGAGACGGGGATGAGCAGTTCTTC. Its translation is CASSRIRDGDEQFF.

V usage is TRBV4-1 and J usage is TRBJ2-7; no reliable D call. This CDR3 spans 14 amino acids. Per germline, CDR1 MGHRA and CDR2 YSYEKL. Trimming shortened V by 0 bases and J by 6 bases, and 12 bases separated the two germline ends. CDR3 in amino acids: CASSQDSPRREQYF. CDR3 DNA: TGCGCCAGCAGCCAAGACTCTCCCCGTCGCGAGCAGTACTTC.

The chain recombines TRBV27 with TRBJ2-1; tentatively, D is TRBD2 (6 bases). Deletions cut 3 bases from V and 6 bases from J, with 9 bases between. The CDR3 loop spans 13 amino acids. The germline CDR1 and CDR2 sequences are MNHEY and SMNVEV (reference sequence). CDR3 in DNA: TGTGCCAGCAGTTTTGGGGGGAGCAATGAGCAGTTCTTC. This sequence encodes CASSFGGSNEQFF.

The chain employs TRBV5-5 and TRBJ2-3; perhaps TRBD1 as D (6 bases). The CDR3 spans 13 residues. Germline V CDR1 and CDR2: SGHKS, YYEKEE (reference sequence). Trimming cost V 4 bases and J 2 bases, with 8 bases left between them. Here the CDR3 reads CASSLGATDTQYF. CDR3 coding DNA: TGTGCCAGCAGCCTGGGGGCCACAGATACGCAGTATTTT.

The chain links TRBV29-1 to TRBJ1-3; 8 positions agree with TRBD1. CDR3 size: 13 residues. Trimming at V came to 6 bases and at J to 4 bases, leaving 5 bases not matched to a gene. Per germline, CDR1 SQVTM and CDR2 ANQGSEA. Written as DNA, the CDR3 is TGCAGCGTCCACGGACAGGGAGGAAACACCATATATTTT. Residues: CSVHGQGGNTIYF. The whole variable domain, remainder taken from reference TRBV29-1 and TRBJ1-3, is SAVISQKPSRDICQRGTSLTIQCQVDSQVTMMFWYRQQPGQSLTLIATANQGSEATYESGFVIDKFPISRPNLTFSTLTVSNMSPEDSSIYLCSVHGQGGNTIYFGEGSWLTVV.

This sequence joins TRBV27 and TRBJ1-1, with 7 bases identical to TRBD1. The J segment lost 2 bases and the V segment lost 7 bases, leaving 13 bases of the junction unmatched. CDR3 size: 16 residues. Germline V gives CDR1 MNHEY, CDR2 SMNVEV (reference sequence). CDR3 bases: TGTGCCAGCAAAAGACAGGGCACGATAAAAAACACTGAAGCTTTCTTT. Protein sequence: CASKRQGTIKNTEAFF.

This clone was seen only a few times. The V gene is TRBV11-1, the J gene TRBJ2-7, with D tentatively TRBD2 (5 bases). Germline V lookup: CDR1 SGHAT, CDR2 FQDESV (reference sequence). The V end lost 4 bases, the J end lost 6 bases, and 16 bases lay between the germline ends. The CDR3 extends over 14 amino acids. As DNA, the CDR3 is TGTGCCAGCAGCTCAGCCGGGAACAGCCGCGAGCAGTACTTC. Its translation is CASSSAGNSREQYF.

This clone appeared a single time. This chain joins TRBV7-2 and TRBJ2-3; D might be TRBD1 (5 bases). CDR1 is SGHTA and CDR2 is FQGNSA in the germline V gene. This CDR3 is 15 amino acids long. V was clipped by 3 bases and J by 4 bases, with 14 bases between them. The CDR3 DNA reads TGTGCCAGCAGCTTCTTGGGGCAGGGCTCAGATACGCAGTATTTT. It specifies CASSFLGQGSDTQYF.

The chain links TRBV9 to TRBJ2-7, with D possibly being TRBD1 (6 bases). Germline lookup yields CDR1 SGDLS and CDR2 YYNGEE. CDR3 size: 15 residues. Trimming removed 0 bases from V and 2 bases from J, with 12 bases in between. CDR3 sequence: CASSVGQGLTYEQYF. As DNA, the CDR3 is TGTGCCAGCAGCGTAGGGCAGGGGTTAACCTACGAGCAGTACTTC.

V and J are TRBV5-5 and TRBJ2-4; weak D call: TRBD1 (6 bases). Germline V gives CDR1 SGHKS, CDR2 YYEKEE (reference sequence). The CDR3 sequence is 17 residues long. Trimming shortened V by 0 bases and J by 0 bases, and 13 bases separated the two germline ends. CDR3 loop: CASSLDTGHLAKNIQYF. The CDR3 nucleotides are TGTGCCAGCAGCTTGGACACGGGACACCTAGCCAAAAACATTCAGTACTTC. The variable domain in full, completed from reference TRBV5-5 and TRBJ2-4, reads DAGVTQSPTHLIKTRGQQVTLRCSPISGHKSVSWYQQVLGQGPQFIFQYYEKEERGRGNFPDRFSARQFPNYSSELNVNALLLGDSALYLCASSLDTGHLAKNIQYFGAGTRLSVL.

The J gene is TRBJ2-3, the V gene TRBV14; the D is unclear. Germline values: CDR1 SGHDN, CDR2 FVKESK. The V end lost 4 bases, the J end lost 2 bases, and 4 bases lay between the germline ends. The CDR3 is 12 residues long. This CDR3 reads CASSRHTDTQYF. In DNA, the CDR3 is TGTGCCAGCAGCCGACACACAGATACGCAGTATTTT.

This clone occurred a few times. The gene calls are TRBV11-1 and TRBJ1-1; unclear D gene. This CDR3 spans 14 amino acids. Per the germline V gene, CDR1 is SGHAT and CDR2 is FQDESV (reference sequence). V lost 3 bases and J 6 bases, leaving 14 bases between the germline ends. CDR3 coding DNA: TGTGCCAGCAGCTTCACGATTGAGGGAGCTGAAGCTTTCTTT. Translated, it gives CASSFTIEGAEAFF.

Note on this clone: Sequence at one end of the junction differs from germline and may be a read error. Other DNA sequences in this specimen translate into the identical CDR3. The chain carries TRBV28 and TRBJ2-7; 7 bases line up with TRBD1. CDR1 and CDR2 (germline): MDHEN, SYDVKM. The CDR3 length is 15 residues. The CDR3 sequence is CASSLEGGPTYEQYF. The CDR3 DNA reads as TGCGCCAGCAGTTTAGAAGGGGGCCCTACCTATGAGCAGTACTTC.